This T cell receptor (beta chain) was sequenced for a study of HIV-infected children after antiretroviral therapy interruption. Background on the study: All children had CD4+ count above 500 and viral load below 50 copies/ml. Weeks 0, 48 and 150 were sampled under continuous treatment. Broader study findings: The Gini coefficient of naive CD4+ repertoires rose, returning to baseline by 3 years.

RNA-based 3' RACE libraries used unique molecular identifiers. Via MiXCR, TCRdb re-called the 3' RACE reads, giving one row per CDR3 protein. Of some 41,000 distinct CDR3 sequences in the sample, more than 6.5% are singletons; the top ten hold approximately 0.97%. The V gene's germline CDR1 is MNHNS and CDR2 SASEGT. The CDR3 extends over 16 amino acids. Treatment in this sample: PENTA 11 planned treatment interruption arm or continuous ART arm. Participants had taken at least three-drug ART for at least 24 weeks. This clonotype turned up a few times. The antigen is unknown. A junction boundary mismatches the germline segment, possibly from a read error.

The source of this sequence is a pool of human donors with HIV. The specimen was CD45RA+ CD4+ T cells from PBMCs, pooled from several time points, collected from a donor given antiretroviral therapy, either interrupted or continuous. Subset of the sample: naive CD4+ CD45RA+ CD45RO- T cells. This sequence joins TRBV6-1 and TRBJ1-5; 9 nucleotides agree with TRBD1. The CDR3 sequence: CASSDRDRESNQAPLF. The CDR3 DNA reads TGTGCCAGCAGTGATCGGGACAGGGAAAGCAACCAGGCTCCGCTTTTT.